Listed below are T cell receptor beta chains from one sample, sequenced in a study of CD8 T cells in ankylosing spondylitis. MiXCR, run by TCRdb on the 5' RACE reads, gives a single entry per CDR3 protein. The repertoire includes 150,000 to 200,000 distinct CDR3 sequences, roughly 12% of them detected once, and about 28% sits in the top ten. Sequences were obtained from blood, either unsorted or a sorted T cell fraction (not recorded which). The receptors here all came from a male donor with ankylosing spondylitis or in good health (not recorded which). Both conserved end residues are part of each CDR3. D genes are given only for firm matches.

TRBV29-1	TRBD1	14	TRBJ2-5	CSVGQDPLGETQYF
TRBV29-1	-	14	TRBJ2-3	CSVLPGLHTDTQYF
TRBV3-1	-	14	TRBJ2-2	CASSQRMGTGELFF
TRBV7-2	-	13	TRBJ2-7	CASSRTRSYEQYF
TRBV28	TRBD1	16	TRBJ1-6	CASSSAGTGDNSPLHF
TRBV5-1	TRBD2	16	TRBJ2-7	CASSSQYGRGTNEQYF
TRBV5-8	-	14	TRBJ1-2	CASSLKRRGDGYTF
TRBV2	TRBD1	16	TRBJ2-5	CASSRIGTGAAGSQYF
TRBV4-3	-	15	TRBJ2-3	CASSQDGLGTDTQYF
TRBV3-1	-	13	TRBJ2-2	CASSVLNTGGLFF
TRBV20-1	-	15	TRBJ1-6	CSARETVGNSSPLHF
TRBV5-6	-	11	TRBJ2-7	CASSLGPERYF
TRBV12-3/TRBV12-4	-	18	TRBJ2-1	CASSSILGRSSSYNEQFF
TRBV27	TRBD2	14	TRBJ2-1	CASSGLAGSNEQFF
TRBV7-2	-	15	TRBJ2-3	CASSPFDSTTDTQYF
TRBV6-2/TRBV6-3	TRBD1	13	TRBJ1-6	CASSRDRASPLHF
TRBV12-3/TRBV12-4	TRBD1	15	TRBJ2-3	CASRGRDSSTDTQYF
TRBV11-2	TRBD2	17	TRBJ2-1	CASSQTLAGGPRNEQFF
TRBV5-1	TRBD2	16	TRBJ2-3	CASSVFTSGRGDTQYF
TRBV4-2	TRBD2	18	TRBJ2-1	CASSQDKAGLAEYNEQFF
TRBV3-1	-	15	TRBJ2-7	CASSQDKQGRYEQYF
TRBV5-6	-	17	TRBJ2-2	CASSLGAVALHTGELFF
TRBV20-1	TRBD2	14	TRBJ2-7	CSADSGTSSSEQYF
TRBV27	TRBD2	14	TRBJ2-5	CASSLVLAGETQYF
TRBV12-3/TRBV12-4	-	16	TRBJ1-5	CASSFSGHLINQPQHF
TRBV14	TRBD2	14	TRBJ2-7	CASSARLAGYEQYF
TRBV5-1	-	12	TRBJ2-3	CASSRDLDTQYF
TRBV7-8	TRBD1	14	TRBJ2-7	CASSGQDRAYEQYF
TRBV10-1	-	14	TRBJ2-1	CASSDPGVHNEQFF
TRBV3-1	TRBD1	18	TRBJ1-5	CASSPYFPQGGSNQPQHF
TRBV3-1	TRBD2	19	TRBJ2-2	CASSQDRPLGGTNTGELFF
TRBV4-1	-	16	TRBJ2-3	CASSQESARTTDTQYF
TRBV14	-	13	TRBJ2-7	CASRSNAAFEQYF